This paragraph reports one TCR beta chain. Antigen: not known. This table comes from immunoSEQ multiplex PCR, and its TCRdb copy is limited to in-frame clones, with some not included. The data contain around 30,000 clones, around 92% of them singletons. This entry comes from a study of PD-1 blockade in classical Hodgkin lymphoma. Stated time point: newly diagnosed, previously untreated cHL patient sample. The authors purified CD4+ T cells from thawed PBMCs by magnetic negative selection. Study-level findings and limits: Lower baseline TCR diversity was reported for newly diagnosed patients than for healthy donors.

This TCR derives from a human donor with classical Hodgkin lymphoma. Source material: CD4+ T cells from blood.

CDR3: CASSLGLRAIEKLFF. The CDR3 DNA follows: TGTGCCAGCAGCCTCGGATTAAGGGCAATTGAAAAACTGTTTTTT. V gene TRBV14 combines with J gene TRBJ1-4; no reliable D call. V dropped 4 bases and J dropped 7 bases, with 16 bases sitting between them. Germline CDR1 reads SGHDN; CDR2 reads FVKESK. This CDR3 is built from 15 residues.